This TCR beta chain was captured in a study of glioma-infiltrating T cells (dated by TCRdb to the mid-2010s). With respect to the entire study: TCR alpha- and beta-chain repertoires were sequenced from glioma tissue, non-neoplastic brain tissue and matched peripheral blood mononuclear cells. The paired cohort comprised three low-grade glioma patients, 8 or 9 primary glioblastoma patients and three non-glioma patients contributing non-neoplastic brain tissue. Each tissue-infiltrating repertoire was compared with the same patient's peripheral blood repertoire to measure divergence between tissue and blood T-cell populations. On the study overall, not on this receptor specifically: The group comparisons were based on small numbers of patients: three non-neoplastic, three low-grade glioma and seven to nine glioblastoma patients. Very few CDR3 sequences were shared between tissue and blood, attributed to high CDR3 diversity and limited sampling. VJ-independent divergence between tissue and blood was below expectation in non-neoplastic patients but above expectation in all gliomas, especially low-grade gliomas.

The iRepertoire nested amplicon-rescue multiplex PCR (arm-PCR) platform was used to amplify TCR alpha and beta CDR3 regions from RNA. The input for one-step reverse transcription and amplification was about 100-450 ng of tissue mRNA or PBMC total RNA. Following bead purification, Illumina adapters were added by a secondary multiplex PCR, and the libraries were gel-purified between 200 and 400 bp. Internal 6-nucleotide barcodes were carried by the libraries and were used for demultiplexing. Libraries were sequenced on an Illumina MiSeq with 2x220 or 2x250 nucleotide paired-end reads. Under the source paper's analysis protocol: Paired reads were merged using FLASH 1.2.11 and aligned with BWA-MEM to the GRCh37 human genome, and TRA and TRB reads were then extracted. An IMGT-derived reference of cassette sequences and CDR3 motifs, with pseudogenes included, was used for V and J assignment. Reads were translated in three frames, and productive CDR3s were defined as those with a C...FGXG motif and no stop codons. Clonotypes were defined as unique combinations of V-J cassette pair and CDR3 amino acid sequence. Reads were filtered by Hamming distance, thresholded by each sample's sequence error rate in mapped regions. Using fastp trimming at Q25 and MiXCR clonotype assembly, TCRdb reanalyzed the public sequencing data and kept in-frame beta chains. Entries that share a CDR3 protein sequence are merged under the most common genes and DNA. The authors' filters were not applied to this entry. Here the sample has roughly 200,000 distinct CDR3 sequences; more than 30% occur a single time. Roughly a fifth of the sample rests with the top ten.

This clonotype was observed a few times. Its antigen is not yet known. The junction departs from the called germline gene at one end, perhaps through a read error. From the cysteine up to the phenylalanine, the CDR3 has a length of 13 residues. The sequence is cut down to CDR3 DNA, 39 bases in frame from base 1. CDR1 SGHAT and CDR2 FQDESV were looked up in the germline V gene (reference sequence). The sequence joins TRBV11-1 to TRBJ2-5; the D gene is perhaps TRBD1 or TRBD2, as each covers 5 bases. The TCR sequence derives from a human donor with low-grade glioma or glioblastoma, undergoing nonglioma brain surgery, or in good health (not recorded which). Sequencing used glioma tissue, nonneoplastic brain tissue, or PBMCs (not recorded which). The CDR3 loop reads CASSLGRQEAQYF. The bases read TGTGCCAGCAGTTTGGGACGGCAAGAGGCCCAGTACTTC.